This T cell receptor beta chain appears in the sequencing data of a study of lymphopenia after photon versus proton radiotherapy. Sequencing used immunoSEQ multiplex PCR; TCRdb keeps in-frame clones, though not all of them. This sample yields almost 25,000 clones, of which 70% to 85% are seen a single time; 21% belongs to the top ten. Points on this clone: What it binds is not known. One end of the junction does not line up with germline, which may come from a read error.

Germline-derived CDR1 and CDR2 are MDHEN and SYDVKM. This CDR3 region has 13 residues. Findings and caveats of the study: Oligoclonal CD8+ Temra expansion after nadir drove photon patients' diversity drop.

The sequencing here drew on peripheral blood, taken from a patient treated with proton-based radiotherapy. This clonotype was obtained from a woman between 65 and 79 years old with pancreatic cancer. The chain combines TRBV28 with TRBJ1-2, with 8 bases lining up with TRBD1. The CDR3 DNA is TGTGCCAGCAGTTTAGGGACAGGACGGGTTTTGGACTTC. This encodes CASSLGTGRVLDF.